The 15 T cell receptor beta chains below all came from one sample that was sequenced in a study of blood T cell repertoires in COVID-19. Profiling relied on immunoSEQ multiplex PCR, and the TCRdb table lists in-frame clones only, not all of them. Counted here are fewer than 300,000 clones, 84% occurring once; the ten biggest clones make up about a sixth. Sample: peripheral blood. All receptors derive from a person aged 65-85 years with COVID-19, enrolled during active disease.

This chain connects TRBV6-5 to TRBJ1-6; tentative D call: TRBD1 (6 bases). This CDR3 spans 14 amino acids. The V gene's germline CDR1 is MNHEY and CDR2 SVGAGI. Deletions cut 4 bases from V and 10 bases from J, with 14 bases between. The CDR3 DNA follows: TGTGCCAGCAGTTCAAATGGGGGCCGGTCACCCCTCCACTTT. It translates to CASSSNGGRSPLHF.

The CDR3 loop reads CASSDNRVGYGYTF. The DNA of the CDR3 is TGTGCCAGCAGTGACAACAGGGTCGGCTATGGCTACACCTTC. V gene TRBV2 combines with J gene TRBJ1-2, with TRBD1 as a possible D gene (6 bases). Trimming left V 3 bases short and J 4 bases short, with 12 bases between. This CDR3 has 14 residues. Germline CDR1 and CDR2: SNHLY and FYNNEI.

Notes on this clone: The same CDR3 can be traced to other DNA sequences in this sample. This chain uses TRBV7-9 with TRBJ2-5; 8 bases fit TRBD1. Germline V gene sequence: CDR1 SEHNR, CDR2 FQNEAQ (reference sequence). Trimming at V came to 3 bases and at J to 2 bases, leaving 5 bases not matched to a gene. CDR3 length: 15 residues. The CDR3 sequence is CASSFRQGTQETQYF. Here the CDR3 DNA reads TGTGCCAGCAGCTTTAGACAGGGGACACAAGAGACCCAGTACTTC.

The CDR3 DNA is TGTGCCAGCAGCTCCAGACAGGGGGCAGATACGCAGTATTTT. Its translation is CASSSRQGADTQYF. The chain couples TRBV9 to TRBJ2-3; 9 bases are a match to TRBD1. The CDR3 is made up of 14 amino acids. V shed 4 bases, J shed 4 bases, and the junction held 4 bases outside the gene matches. CDR1 is SGDLS, CDR2 YYNGEE, per germline.

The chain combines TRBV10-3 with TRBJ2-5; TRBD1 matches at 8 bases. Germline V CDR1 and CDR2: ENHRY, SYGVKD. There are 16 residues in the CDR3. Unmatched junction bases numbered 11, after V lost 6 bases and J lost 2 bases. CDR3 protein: CAIRDSGQGEQETQYF. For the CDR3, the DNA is TGTGCCATCAGAGACTCAGGACAGGGAGAGCAAGAGACCCAGTACTTC.

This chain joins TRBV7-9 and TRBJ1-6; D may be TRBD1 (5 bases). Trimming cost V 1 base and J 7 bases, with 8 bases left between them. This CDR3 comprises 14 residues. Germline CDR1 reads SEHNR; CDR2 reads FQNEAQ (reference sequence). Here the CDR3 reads CASSLVGPNSPLHF. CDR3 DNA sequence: TGTGCCAGCAGCTTAGTGGGGCCGAATTCACCCCTCCACTTT.

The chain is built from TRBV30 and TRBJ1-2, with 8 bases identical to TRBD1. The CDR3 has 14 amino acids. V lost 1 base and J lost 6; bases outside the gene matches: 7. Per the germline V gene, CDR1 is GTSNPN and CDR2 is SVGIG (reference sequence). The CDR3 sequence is CAWSAGQGAHGYTF. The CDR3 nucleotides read TGTGCCTGGAGTGCGGGGCAGGGGGCGCATGGCTACACCTTC.

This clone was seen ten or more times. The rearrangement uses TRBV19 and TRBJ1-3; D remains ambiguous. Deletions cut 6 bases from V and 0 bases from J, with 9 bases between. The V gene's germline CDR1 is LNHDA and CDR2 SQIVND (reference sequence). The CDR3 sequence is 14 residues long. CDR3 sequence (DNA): TGTGCCAGTAGAATTCGGAGCTCTGGAAACACCATATATTTT. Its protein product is CASRIRSSGNTIYF.

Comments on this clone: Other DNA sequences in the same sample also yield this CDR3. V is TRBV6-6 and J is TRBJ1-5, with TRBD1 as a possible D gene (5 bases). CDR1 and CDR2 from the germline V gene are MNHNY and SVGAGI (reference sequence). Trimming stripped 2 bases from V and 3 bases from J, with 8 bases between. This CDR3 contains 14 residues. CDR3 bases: TGTGCCAGCAGTTACAGGGGCGACAATCAGCCCCAGCATTTT. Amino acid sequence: CASSYRGDNQPQHF.

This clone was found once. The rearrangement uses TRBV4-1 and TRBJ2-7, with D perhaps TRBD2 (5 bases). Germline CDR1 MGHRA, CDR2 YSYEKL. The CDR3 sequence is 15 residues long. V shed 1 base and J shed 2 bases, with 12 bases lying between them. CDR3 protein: CASSQGISAAYEQYF. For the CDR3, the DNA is TGCGCCAGCAGCCAAGGCATTAGCGCGGCCTACGAGCAGTACTTC.

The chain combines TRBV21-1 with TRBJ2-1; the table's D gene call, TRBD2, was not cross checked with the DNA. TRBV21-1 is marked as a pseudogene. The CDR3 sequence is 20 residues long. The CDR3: CASSKPTGLAGGAWWGEQFF. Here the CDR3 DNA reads TGTGCCAGCAGCAAACCAACGGGACTAGCGGGAGGGGCGTGGTGGGGTGAGCAGTTCTTC.

The CDR3 region has the DNA TGTGCCAGCAGCTTAGCGGGAAGAGGTGGCTACACCTTC. Translated: CASSLAGRGGYTF. The V gene is TRBV13, the J gene TRBJ1-2; D remains ambiguous. Germline assignment: CDR1 PRHDT and CDR2 FYEKMQ (reference sequence). This CDR3 has 13 amino acids. Trimming removed 1 base from V and 7 bases from J, with 10 bases in between.

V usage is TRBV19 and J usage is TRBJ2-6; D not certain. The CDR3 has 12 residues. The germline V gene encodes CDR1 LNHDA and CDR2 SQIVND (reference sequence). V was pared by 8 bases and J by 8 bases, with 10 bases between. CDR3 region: CASGMVPNVLTF. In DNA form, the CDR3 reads TGTGCCAGTGGCATGGTGCCCAACGTCCTGACTTTC.

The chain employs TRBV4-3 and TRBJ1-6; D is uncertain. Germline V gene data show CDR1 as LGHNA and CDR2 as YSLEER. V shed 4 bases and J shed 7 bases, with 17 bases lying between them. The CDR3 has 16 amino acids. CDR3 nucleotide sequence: TGCGCCAGCAGCCTCCAAGTGGCTGGTTTGAATTCACCCCTCCACTTT. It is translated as CASSLQVAGLNSPLHF.

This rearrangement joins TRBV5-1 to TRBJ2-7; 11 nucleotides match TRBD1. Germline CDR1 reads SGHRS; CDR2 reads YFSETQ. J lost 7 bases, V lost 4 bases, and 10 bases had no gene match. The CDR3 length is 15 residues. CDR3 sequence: CASSHTGTGGREQYF. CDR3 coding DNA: TGCGCCAGCAGCCACACCGGGACAGGGGGGCGTGAGCAGTACTTC.